These 28 T cell receptor beta chains originate from one sample sequenced in a study of blood T cell repertoires in COVID-19. Assay: immunoSEQ multiplex PCR; the TCRdb copy retains only in-frame clones and omits some. The table lists about 46,000 clones, around 85% of them singletons, with 15% to 19% in the top ten. Sequenced input: peripheral blood. These receptors all stem from a human donor in a cohort sampled during active COVID-19. The donor label of this sample is uncertain.

V and J are TRBV5-8 and TRBJ1-6; possibly TRBD1 for D (6 bases). The CDR3 covers 16 residues. From germline, CDR1 is SGHTS and CDR2 YDEGEE. V lost 4 bases, J lost 6 bases, and 17 bases lay in between. The CDR3 region has the DNA TGTGCCAGCAGCCCCGACGGGGGGCGAGTTAATTCACCCCTCCACTTT. The encoded protein is CASSPDGGRVNSPLHF.

In this sample, this clone turned up once. The rearrangement links TRBV4-1 to TRBJ1-2, with TRBD1 matching 7 bases. The J segment lost 5 bases and the V segment lost 4 bases, leaving 7 bases of the junction unmatched. The CDR3 is made up of 14 amino acids. Germline V gene sequence: CDR1 MGHRA, CDR2 YSYEKL. CDR3 coding DNA: TGCGCCAGCAGCCCGATGGACAGGACATATGGCTACACCTTC. Its protein product is CASSPMDRTYGYTF.

The chain employs TRBV7-2 and TRBJ1-1, with TRBD1 matching over 9 bases. J lost 5 bases, V lost 4 bases, and 5 bases had no gene match. Germline V gives CDR1 SGHTA, CDR2 FQGNSA. This CDR3 spans 14 amino acids. The CDR3 sequence: CASSSHGQGTEAFF. CDR3 DNA sequence: TGTGCCAGCAGCTCTCATGGACAGGGGACTGAAGCTTTCTTT.

This clone was found once. The chain joins TRBV18 to TRBJ2-6, with 9 nucleotides matching TRBD1. The CDR3 runs to 18 residues. Germline V gene data show CDR1 as KGHSH and CDR2 as LQKENI. V was clipped by 6 bases and J by 2 bases; unmatched bases: 11. Written as DNA, the CDR3 is TGTGCCAGCTCCCGCACAGGGGGCGCGGGCGCTGGGGCCAACGTCCTGACTTTC. Translated, it gives CASSRTGGAGAGANVLTF.

The rearrangement joins TRBV3-1 (or the pseudogene TRBV3-2) to TRBJ1-3, with D tentatively TRBD1 (6 bases). Trimming cost V 1 base and J 4 bases, with 11 bases left between them. Germline V lookup: CDR1 LGHDT, CDR2 YNNKEL (reference sequence). CDR3 length equals 15 residues. Here the CDR3 reads CASSQGLGTGNTIYF. CDR3 sequence (DNA): TGTGCCAGCAGCCAAGGATTAGGGACAGGAAACACCATATATTTT.

The V gene is TRBV2, the J gene TRBJ1-5; D perhaps matches TRBD1 (6 bases). V lost 6 bases to trimming and J lost 1 base, with 28 bases between them. Germline CDR1 and CDR2: SNHLY and FYNNEI. This CDR3 comprises 20 residues. The CDR3 sequence is CASRAYAQTYRGLSNQPQHF. The CDR3 DNA sequence: TGTGCCAGCAGAGCGTATGCACAGACGTATAGGGGGTTGAGCAATCAGCCCCAGCATTTT.

The V gene is TRBV11-2, the J gene TRBJ2-7; D gene unclear. The length of the CDR3 is 13 residues. CDR1 and CDR2 from the germline V gene are SGHAT and FQNNGV. Trimming shortened V by 5 bases and J by 7 bases, and 15 bases separated the two germline ends. The chain's CDR3 is CASSLSLFGEQYF. The DNA of the CDR3 is TGTGCCAGCAGCCTCAGCTTGTTCGGGGAGCAGTACTTC. The whole variable domain, remainder taken from reference TRBV11-2 and TRBJ2-7, is EAGVAQSPRYKIIEKRQSVAFWCNPISGHATLYWYQQILGQGPKLLIQFQNNGVVDDSQLPKDRFSAERLKGVDSTLKIQPAKLEDSAVYLCASSLSLFGEQYFGPGTRLTVT.

The chain has TRBV7-2 and TRBJ2-5; D is uncertain. Trimming left V 1 base short and J 1 base short, with 7 bases between. Germline values: CDR1 SGHTA, CDR2 FQGNSA. The CDR3 spans 14 residues. CDR3 sequence reads: CASSLGEVQETQYF. Here the CDR3 DNA reads TGTGCCAGCAGCTTAGGAGAGGTCCAAGAGACCCAGTACTTC.

This clone ranks as medium-sized. V is TRBV14 and J is TRBJ1-2; unclear D gene. This CDR3 has 16 residues. The germline gives CDR1 SGHDN, CDR2 FVKESK. The V end was cut by 1 base, the J end by 1 base, with 13 bases between. Written as DNA, the CDR3 is TGTGCCAGCAGCCAAGCGGGGAAGAAGAGTAACTATGGCTACACCTTC. It encodes CASSQAGKKSNYGYTF. The variable domain in full, completed from reference TRBV14 and TRBJ1-2, reads EAGVTQFPSHSVIEKGQTVTLRCDPISGHDNLYWYRRVMGKEIKFLLHFVKESKQDESGMPNNRFLAERTGGTYSTLKVQPAELEDSGVYFCASSQAGKKSNYGYTFGSGTRLTVV.

A remark on this clone: A junction end diverges from the germline sequence, so it may reflect a read error. The chain uses TRBV7-7 and TRBJ2-1, with TRBD2 as a possible D gene (5 bases). CDR1 SSHAT and CDR2 FNYEAQ come from the germline V gene (reference sequence). The length of the CDR3 is 13 residues. The CDR3 DNA reads TGTGCTAGCAGCGTCCAGAGGGACAATGAGCAGTTCTTC. This codes for CASSVQRDNEQFF.

CDR3 in DNA: TGTGCCAGCAACCCTGGAGGACCTCAGCCCCAGCATTTT. It yields the protein CASNPGGPQPQHF. This chain connects TRBV12-3 or TRBV12-4 to TRBJ1-5, with D unresolved. The CDR3 is 13 amino acids. V was clipped by 7 bases and J by 6 bases, with 13 bases between them.

A single count supports this clone. This chain connects TRBV24-1 to TRBJ2-4, with 9 bases that match TRBD1. The CDR3 has 15 amino acids. Germline lookup yields CDR1 KGHDR and CDR2 SFDVKD. Trimming removed 3 bases from V and 3 bases from J; junction bases left unmatched: 2. As DNA, the CDR3 is TGTGCCACCAGTGATGAGGGACAGGGCAAAAACATTCAGTACTTC. Residues: CATSDEGQGKNIQYF.

The chain couples TRBV3-1 (or the pseudogene TRBV3-2) to TRBJ2-7; 7 bases fit TRBD1. The CDR3 totals 13 residues. Germline loops: CDR1 LGHDT, CDR2 YNNKEL (reference sequence). The V and J ends lost 4 bases and 5 bases, in that order; junction bases with no gene match: 5. The CDR3 sequence: CASSRQGRDEQYF. DNA of the CDR3: TGTGCCAGCAGCCGACAGGGTCGAGACGAGCAGTACTTC.

This sequence joins TRBV11-2 and TRBJ1-1; D possibly corresponds to TRBD1 (5 bases). CDR1 and CDR2 from the germline V gene are SGHAT and FQNNGV. Trimming shortened V by 3 bases and J by 1 base, and 6 bases separated the two germline ends. This CDR3 is built from 13 residues. The CDR3 loop reads CASSFRENTEAFF. CDR3 bases: TGTGCCAGCAGCTTCAGGGAGAACACTGAAGCTTTCTTT.

This clone appeared once. The rearrangement links TRBV5-4 to TRBJ1-2, with 8 bases fitting TRBD1. After removal of 7 bases from V and 8 bases from J, the junction contained 10 bases not matched to a gene. CDR1 is SGHNT, CDR2 YYREEE, per germline (reference sequence). This CDR3 spans 13 amino acids. For the CDR3, the DNA is TGTGCCAGCCTTTTTCAGGGGGCTTGGGGCTACACCTTC. Its protein is CASLFQGAWGYTF.

The sample holds one count of this clone. The chain joins TRBV18 to TRBJ1-5, with 9 bases identical to TRBD1. Per germline, CDR1 KGHSH and CDR2 LQKENI. The CDR3 loop spans 14 amino acids. V gave up 6 bases and J gave up 7 bases; unmatched junction bases: 7. The CDR3 region is CASSPGTGTQPQHF. CDR3 nucleotide sequence: TGTGCCAGCTCGCCCGGGACAGGGACCCAGCCCCAGCATTTT.

Note on this clone: In the same sample, other DNA sequences code for this CDR3. The chain recombines TRBV5-1 with TRBJ2-7; no firm D call. The CDR3 covers 14 residues. In germline, CDR1 is SGHRS, CDR2 YFSETQ. Between the trimmed V and J ends, which lost 0 bases and 2 bases, there was a span of 9 bases. The CDR3 coding sequence is TGCGCCAGCAGCTTGGGGGCCGGCGCCTACGAGCAGTACTTC. This translates into CASSLGAGAYEQYF.

This chain connects TRBV7-3 to TRBJ1-2; D possibly corresponds to TRBD1 (5 bases). CDR3 length: 15 residues. With 5 bases removed from V and 0 bases from J, the gap between germline ends came to 13 bases. Looked up from germline, CDR1 is SGHTA and CDR2 is FQGTGA. CDR3 bases: TGTGCCAGCAGCCCCCTGCCGGGGGCTAACTATGGCTACACCTTC. Translating gives CASSPLPGANYGYTF.

The chain joins TRBV7-9 to TRBJ1-2; 9 positions match TRBD1. Germline V gene sequence: CDR1 SEHNR, CDR2 FQNEAQ (reference sequence). This CDR3 is 16 amino acids long. With 2 bases clipped from V and 4 bases from J, the junction kept 8 bases outside the gene matches. CDR3 protein: CASSLSQTTGGYGYTF. DNA for the CDR3: TGTGCCAGCAGCTTATCGCAAACGACAGGGGGCTATGGCTACACCTTC.

This sequence joins TRBV6-1 and TRBJ1-2; the D is unclear. V dropped 2 bases and J dropped 6 bases, with 13 bases sitting between them. Germline assignment: CDR1 MNHNS and CDR2 SASEGT. CDR3 length: 14 amino acids. The CDR3: CASSERGGRDGYTF. CDR3 bases: TGTGCCAGCAGTGAACGAGGAGGGCGGGATGGCTACACCTTC.

CDR3 sequence (DNA): TGTGCTAGTGGTTTTATGGGGGGGGATAGCCATGAGCAGTTCTTC. Its protein product is CASGFMGGDSHEQFF. The rearrangement joins TRBV12-5 to TRBJ2-1, with 7 bases fitting TRBD2. V was pared by 3 bases and J by 8 bases, with 10 bases of the junction left unmatched. The length of the CDR3 is 15 residues. The germline V gene encodes CDR1 LGHNT and CDR2 FRNRAP.

This chain uses TRBV28 with TRBJ1-2; D may be TRBD1 (5 bases). The CDR3 consists of 12 residues. Trimming removed 6 bases at V and 8 bases at J, with 13 bases between. Germline CDR1 MDHEN, CDR2 SYDVKM. Written as DNA, the CDR3 is TGTGCCAGCAGCCGGGGGGGGAGCGGCTACACCTTC. It specifies CASSRGGSGYTF.

This clone was seen more than once but under ten times. The chain has TRBV5-1 and TRBJ1-1; the D gene is possibly TRBD1 (5 bases). The CDR3 loop spans 14 amino acids. Per germline, CDR1 SGHRS and CDR2 YFSETQ. V was clipped by 5 bases and J by 3 bases, with 14 bases between them. The chain's CDR3 is CASSLDRVDTEAFF. In DNA, the CDR3 is TGCGCCAGCAGTCTAGACAGAGTAGACACTGAAGCTTTCTTT. Drawing the rest from reference TRBV5-1 and TRBJ1-1, the complete variable domain is KAGVTQTPRYLIKTRGQQVTLSCSPISGHRSVSWYQQTPGQGLQFLFEYFSETQRNKGNFPGRFSGRQFSNSRSEMNVSTLELGDSALYLCASSLDRVDTEAFFGQGTRLTVV.

The chain has TRBV6-6 and TRBJ2-4; tentatively, D is TRBD2 (6 bases). V lost 6 bases and J lost 10, with 19 bases in between. Germline loops: CDR1 MNHNY, CDR2 SVGAGI (reference sequence). This CDR3 is 14 amino acids long. Here the CDR3 reads CASRTDLLAWIQYF. The CDR3 nucleotides read TGTGCCAGCAGGACAGACCTTCTAGCGTGGATTCAGTACTTC.

This chain links TRBV4-1 with TRBJ1-6, with D tentatively TRBD1 (6 bases). The CDR3 consists of 16 residues. Trimming shortened V by 4 bases and J by 0 bases, and 10 bases separated the two germline ends. Per germline, CDR1 MGHRA and CDR2 YSYEKL. The CDR3 DNA reads as TGCGCCAGCAGCCTGGACAGCCGCTCCTATAATTCACCCCTCCACTTT. It specifies CASSLDSRSYNSPLHF.

V usage is TRBV4-3 and J usage is TRBJ1-2; 10 nucleotides line up with TRBD1. V was clipped by 4 bases and J by 7 bases; unmatched bases: 9. This CDR3 is built from 15 residues. Germline loops: CDR1 LGHNA, CDR2 YSLEER. DNA of the CDR3: TGCGCCAGCAGCCCCAGACAGGGGGCCGTCTCTGGCTACACCTTC. It codes for CASSPRQGAVSGYTF.

V usage is TRBV15 and J usage is TRBJ2-7, with D unclear. V shed 0 bases and J shed 0 bases, with 6 bases lying between them. CDR3 length: 14 residues. The V gene's germline CDR1 is LNHNV and CDR2 YYDKDF (reference sequence). The CDR3 reads CATSRERSSYEQYF. The DNA of the CDR3 is TGTGCCACCAGCAGAGAACGGAGCTCCTACGAGCAGTACTTC.

This clone was counted once. The genes are TRBV27 and TRBJ2-7; D might be TRBD1 (6 bases). V lost 3 bases to trimming and J lost 2 bases, with 14 bases between them. This CDR3 contains 15 residues. Germline CDR1 reads MNHEY; CDR2 reads SMNVEV (reference sequence). Here the CDR3 reads CASSLMETGAYEQYF. CDR3 coding DNA: TGTGCCAGCAGTTTGATGGAGACAGGCGCCTACGAGCAGTACTTC.